This T cell receptor beta chain emerged from a study of T-cell reconstitution after alpha-beta-depleted transplantation in children. Unique molecular identifiers tagged the TCRbeta library. Via MiXCR, TCRdb re-called the PCR reads, giving one row per CDR3 protein. This sample has about 610,000 distinct CDR3 sequences, with 10% to 13% found just once. This clonotype was seen more than once but under ten times. The CDR3 extends over 12 amino acids. Deletions cut 5 bases from V and 4 bases from J, with 8 bases between. The V gene's germline CDR1 is SGHTA and CDR2 FQGNSA. This sequence originates from a human donor who donated a stem cell graft to a child with acute myeloid leukemia. Sequenced here: PBMCs from the stem cell graft donor, sampled from the stem cell graft. V is TRBV7-2 and J is TRBJ1-2; D might be TRBD1 (5 bases). The CDR3 DNA reads TGTGCCAGCAGCGTCGGGACCTATGGCTACACCTTC. It yields the protein CASSVGTYGYTF.